This entry is about one T cell receptor (beta chain). This table comes from immunoSEQ multiplex PCR, and its TCRdb copy is limited to in-frame clones, with some not included. Here the sample spans 140,000 to 150,000 clones, roughly 90% being singletons. Germline V lookup: CDR1 SGDLS, CDR2 YYNGEE. The V and J ends lost 0 bases and 0 bases respectively, with 9 bases between them. The CDR3 spans 15 residues. This sample is drawn from a study of T cell responses to AZD1222 COVID-19 vaccine. This sequence was found in an adult in good health. The sequenced sample was peripheral blood, obtained on day 0 of AZD1222 vaccination. The chain is built from TRBV9 and TRBJ1-1, with D maybe TRBD1 (6 bases). As DNA, the CDR3 is TGTGCCAGCAGCGTAGCAGGGGCGGTGAACACTGAAGCTTTCTTT. This translates into CASSVAGAVNTEAFF.